Given below is one TCR beta chain in context. Its specificity is unknown. 5'RACE with constant-segment primers built TCRalpha and TCRbeta cDNA libraries with UMIs. One entry per CDR3 protein, called by TCRdb with MiXCR from the 5' RACE reads. The sample shows 200,000 to 250,000 distinct CDR3 sequences, 8% to 10% of them seen only once. The entry originates in a study of T-cell memory formation after mild COVID-19. Study information: Largely, the TCR clusters proved donor specific. Study-wide points: In second-wave clones peaking day 37, SARS-CoV-2 specificity remained unconfirmed. Researchers found some responding clones in pre-infection memory, a sign that cross-reactive memory joined.

Trimming shortened V by 8 bases and J by 0 bases, and 11 bases separated the two germline ends. CDR3 length: 15 residues. Germline values: CDR1 MNHEY, CDR2 SVGEGT. The J gene is TRBJ2-6, the V gene TRBV6-2 or TRBV6-3, with D perhaps TRBD2 (5 bases). The TCR originated in a young man who had mild COVID-19 (a few samples of this study predate the infection). Cell type and time point are not known. The sequenced sample was PBMCs or a T cell subset sorted from them (not recorded which). The CDR3 reads CASGSIYSGANVLTF. The CDR3 nucleotides read TGTGCCAGCGGGAGTATTTACTCTGGGGCCAACGTCCTGACTTTC.